The present entry profiles one T cell receptor (beta chain) with its context. What it binds is not known. Assay used: immunoSEQ multiplex PCR; TCRdb lists only in-frame clones, some missing. The sample gives about 360,000 clones, roughly 88% of which show up once; roughly 0.82% is in the top ten. This specimen belongs to a study of cytomegalovirus exposure and HLA in healthy donors. Points from the study as a whole: Specificity of a few CMV-associated chains for CMV antigens was verified in vitro.

V was pared by 1 base and J by 6 bases, with 6 bases of the junction left unmatched. Germline V CDR1 and CDR2: SQVTM, ANQGSEA. This CDR3 region has 13 residues. The clonotype was recovered from a woman between 18 and 29 years old in good health and CMV-seronegative. The sample was PBMCs. The chain is built from TRBV29-1 and TRBJ2-7, with 7 bases fitting TRBD1. CDR3 region: CSVEVGTVSEQYF. CDR3 coding DNA: TGCAGCGTTGAAGTGGGGACAGTAAGCGAGCAGTACTTC.